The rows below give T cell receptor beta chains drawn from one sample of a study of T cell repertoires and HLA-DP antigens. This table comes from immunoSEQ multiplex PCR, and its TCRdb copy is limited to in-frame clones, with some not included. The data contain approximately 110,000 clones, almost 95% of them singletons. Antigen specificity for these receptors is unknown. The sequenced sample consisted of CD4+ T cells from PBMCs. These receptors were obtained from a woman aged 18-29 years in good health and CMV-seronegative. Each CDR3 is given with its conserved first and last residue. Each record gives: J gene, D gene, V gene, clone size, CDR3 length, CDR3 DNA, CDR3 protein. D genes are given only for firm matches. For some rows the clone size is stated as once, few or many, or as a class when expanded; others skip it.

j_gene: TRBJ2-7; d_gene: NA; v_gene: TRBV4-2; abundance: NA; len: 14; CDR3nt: TGTGCCAGCAGCCAAGACATGGGGGCCTACGAGCAGTACTTC; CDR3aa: CASSQDMGAYEQYF
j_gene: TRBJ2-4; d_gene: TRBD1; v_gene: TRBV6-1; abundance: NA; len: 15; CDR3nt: TGTGCCAGCAGTGAAGGGGGCAGGGGGCAATACATTCAGTACTTC; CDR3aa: CASSEGGRGQYIQYF
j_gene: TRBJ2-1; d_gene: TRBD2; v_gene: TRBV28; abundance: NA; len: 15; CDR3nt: TGTGCCAGCAGTCCCCGAGGACTAGCGAACAATGAGCAGCTCTTC; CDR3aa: CASSPRGLANNEQLF
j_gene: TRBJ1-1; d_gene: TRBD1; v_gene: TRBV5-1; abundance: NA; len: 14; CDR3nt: TGCGCCAGCAGCTTGGGGACAGGCAACACTGAAGCTTTCTTT; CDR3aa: CASSLGTGNTEAFF
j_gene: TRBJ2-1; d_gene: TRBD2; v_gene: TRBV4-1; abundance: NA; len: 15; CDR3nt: TGCGCCAGCAGCCCCAGGGCGGGGGGGCATCATGAGCAGTTCTTC; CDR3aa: CASSPRAGGHHEQFF
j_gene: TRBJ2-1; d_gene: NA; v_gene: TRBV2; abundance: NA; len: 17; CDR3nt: TGTGCCAGCAGTGAGCGAGCGTTGTGGCGGGGGCACAATGAGCAGTTCTTC; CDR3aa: CASSERALWRGHNEQFF
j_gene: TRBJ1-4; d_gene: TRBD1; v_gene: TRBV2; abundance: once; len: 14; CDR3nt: TGTGCCAGCAGTAGCGACAGGGGGGATGAAAAACTGTTTTTT; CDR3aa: CASSSDRGDEKLFF
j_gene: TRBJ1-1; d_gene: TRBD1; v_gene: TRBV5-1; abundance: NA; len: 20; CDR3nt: TGCGCCAGCAGCTTGATTCCTCCTGGCTCAGGGGGCAAAGGGGTCACTGAAGCTTTCTTT; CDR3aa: CASSLIPPGSGGKGVTEAFF
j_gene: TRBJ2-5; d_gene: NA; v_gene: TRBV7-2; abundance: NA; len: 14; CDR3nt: TGTGCCAGCAGCTTAGGGCGGGCCTTGGAGACCCAGTACTTC; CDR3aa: CASSLGRALETQYF
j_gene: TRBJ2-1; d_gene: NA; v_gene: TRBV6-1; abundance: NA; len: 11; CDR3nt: TGTGCCAGCAGTGACTACAATGTGCAGTTCTTC; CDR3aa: CASSDYNVQFF
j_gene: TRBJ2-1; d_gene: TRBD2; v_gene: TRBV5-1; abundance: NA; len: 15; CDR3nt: TGCGCCAGCAGCTTGGGGCTAGCGGGCACGGATGAGCAGTTCTTC; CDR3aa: CASSLGLAGTDEQFF
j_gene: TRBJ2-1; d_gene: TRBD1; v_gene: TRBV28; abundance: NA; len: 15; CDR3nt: TGTGCCAGCAACCCCCCCGGGACAGGGGGCAATGAGCAGTTCTTC; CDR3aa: CASNPPGTGGNEQFF
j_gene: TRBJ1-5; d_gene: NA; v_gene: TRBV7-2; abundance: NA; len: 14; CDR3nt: TGTGCCAGCAGCTTACGATCCGGGGGTCAGCCCCAGCATTTT; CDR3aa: CASSLRSGGQPQHF
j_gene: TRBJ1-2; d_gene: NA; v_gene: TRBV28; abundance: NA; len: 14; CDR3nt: TGTGCCAGCAGTTCTGTGGGGGTTCCCTATGGCTACACCTTC; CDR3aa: CASSSVGVPYGYTF
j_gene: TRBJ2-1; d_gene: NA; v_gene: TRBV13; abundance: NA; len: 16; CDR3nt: TGTGCCAGCAGCTTACGGGCGACCAATCCAAACAATGAGCAGTTCTTC; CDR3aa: CASSLRATNPNNEQFF
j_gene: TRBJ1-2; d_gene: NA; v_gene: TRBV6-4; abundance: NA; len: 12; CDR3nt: TGTGCCAGCAGTGACGGCTACTGGGGCTACACCTTC; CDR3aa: CASSDGYWGYTF
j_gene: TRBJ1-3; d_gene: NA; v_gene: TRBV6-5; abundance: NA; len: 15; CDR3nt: TGTGCCAGCAGTCTTAGGGGGGCGTATGGAAACACCATATATTTT; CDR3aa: CASSLRGAYGNTIYF
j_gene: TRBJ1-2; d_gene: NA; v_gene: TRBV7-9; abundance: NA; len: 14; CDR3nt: TGTGCCAGCCTTCACTGGGGGATGAACTATGGCTACACCTTC; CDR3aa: CASLHWGMNYGYTF
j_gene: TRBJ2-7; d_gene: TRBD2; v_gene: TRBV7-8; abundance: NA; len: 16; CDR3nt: TGTGCCAGCAGCTTAGACCGAACTAGCGGGAGTTACGAGCAGTACTTC; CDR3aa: CASSLDRTSGSYEQYF
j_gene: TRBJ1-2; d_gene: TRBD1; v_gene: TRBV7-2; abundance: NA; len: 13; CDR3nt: TGTGCCAGCAGCTTAGAGAGGGGGCATGGCTACACCTTC; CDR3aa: CASSLERGHGYTF
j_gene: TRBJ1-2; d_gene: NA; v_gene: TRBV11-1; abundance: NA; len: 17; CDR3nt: TGTGCCAGCAGCCTCCGGCTCCAGGGGACCTCAAACTATGGCTACACCTTC; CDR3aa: CASSLRLQGTSNYGYTF
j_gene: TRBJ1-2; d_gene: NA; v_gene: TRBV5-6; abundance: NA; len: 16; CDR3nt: TGTGCCAGCAGCTTGGTGGCCCAGCGGTCTAACTATGGCTACACCTTC; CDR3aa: CASSLVAQRSNYGYTF
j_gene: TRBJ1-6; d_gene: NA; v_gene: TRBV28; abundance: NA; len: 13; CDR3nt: TGTGCCAGCACAGGGAAATCGAATTCACCCCTCCACTTT; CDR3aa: CASTGKSNSPLHF
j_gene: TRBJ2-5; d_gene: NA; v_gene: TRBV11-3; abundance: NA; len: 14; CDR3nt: TGTGCCAGCAGCTCGTGGACGGACGAAGAGACCCAGTACTTC; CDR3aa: CASSSWTDEETQYF
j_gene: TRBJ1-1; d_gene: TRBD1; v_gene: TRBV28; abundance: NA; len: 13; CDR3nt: TGTGCCGGCAAGGGACAGCTGAACACTGAAGCTTTCTTT; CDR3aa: CAGKGQLNTEAFF